The present T cell receptor (beta chain) was sequenced within a study of T cell repertoires in cytomegalovirus infection. In the study overall: A matching HLA type, together with CMV infection, was signaled by public TCR beta signatures. General study results and limits: CMV-specific HLA-C-restricted TCR beta clonotypes dominated the ex vivo response. Summed frequency of shared TCR beta families picked out CMV carriers who also had the relevant HLA.

A single record per CDR3 protein comes from TCRdb applying MiXCR to the reads. Of approximately 190,000 distinct CDR3 sequences listed, 8% to 10% are singletons. This clonotype showed up many times. Antigen: not known. The sequence was collected from a human donor in good health (CMV status not recorded). Some clones in this sample may be carry-over from other donors' samples. Sequencing was carried out using PBMCs.

DNA for the CDR3: TGTGCCAGCAGCCAAATGGAAAATGAAAAACTGTTTTTT. Protein: CASSQMENEKLFF. V usage is TRBV14 and J usage is TRBJ1-4; D gene ambiguous. Germline values: CDR1 SGHDN, CDR2 FVKESK. This CDR3 spans 13 amino acids. The V gene lost 2 bases and the J gene lost 5 bases, with 6 bases spanning the gap.